This TCR beta chain was sequenced for a study of prognosis after radiotherapy for stage I lung cancer. About the research overall: Post-radiotherapy, distant metastases were observed in a handful of patients (median roughly seven months), whereas no significant progression was observed in fewer than 17.

In its sample, this clonotype is large (0.1 to 1%). Its specificity is not known. Regarding the study as a whole: It was reported that patients with metastases and those without them differed in TRBV and TRBJ gene usage.

It was by two-round multiplex PCR that TCR beta CDR3 was amplified from genomic DNA. Primers specific to each TRBV and TRBJ gene drove first-round PCR. One entry per CDR3 protein results from TCRdb running MiXCR on the multiplex PCR reads. The sample gives approximately 18,000 distinct CDR3 sequences, about 46% of which show up once; approximately 30% is in the top ten. Germline CDR1 and CDR2: MNHEY and SMNVEV (reference sequence). The CDR3 loop spans 16 amino acids. The ends lost 5 bases at V and 2 bases at J; junction bases unmatched: 9. The chain uses TRBV27 and TRBJ2-1, with TRBD1 identical over 7 bases. Sequences were derived from PBMCs, sampled before or after stereotactic body radiation therapy (not recorded which). This TCR derives from a donor aged 50 or older with non-small cell lung cancer. The CDR3 DNA reads TGTGCCAGCAGTGGAGACTGGGACAGTCCCTACAATGAGCAGTTCTTC. Translation: CASSGDWDSPYNEQFF.